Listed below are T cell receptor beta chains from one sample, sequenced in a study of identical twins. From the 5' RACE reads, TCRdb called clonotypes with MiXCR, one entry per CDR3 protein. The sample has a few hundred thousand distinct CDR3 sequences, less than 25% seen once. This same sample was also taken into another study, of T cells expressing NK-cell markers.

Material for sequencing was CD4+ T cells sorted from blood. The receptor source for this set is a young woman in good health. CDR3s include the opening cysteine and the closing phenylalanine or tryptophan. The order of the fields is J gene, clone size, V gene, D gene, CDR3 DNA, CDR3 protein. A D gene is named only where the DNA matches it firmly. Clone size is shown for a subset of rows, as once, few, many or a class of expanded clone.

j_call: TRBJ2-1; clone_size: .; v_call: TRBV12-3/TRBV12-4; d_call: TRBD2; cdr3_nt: TGTGCCAGCAGTATAGTCGGGATGAGGGAGGGCTACAATGAGCAGTTCTTC; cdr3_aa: CASSIVGMREGYNEQFF
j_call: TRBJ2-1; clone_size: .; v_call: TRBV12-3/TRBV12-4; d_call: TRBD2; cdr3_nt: TGTGCCAGCAGTTCCCCTAGCGGGGGGGCCGGGAACAATGAGCAGTTCTTC; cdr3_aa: CASSSPSGGAGNNEQFF
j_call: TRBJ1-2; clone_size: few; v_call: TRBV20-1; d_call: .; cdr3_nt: TGCAGTGCTAGTACTAGGGGCTACACCTTC; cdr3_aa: CSASTRGYTF
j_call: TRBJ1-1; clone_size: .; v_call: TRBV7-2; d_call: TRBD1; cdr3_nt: TGTGCCAGCAGCGTAAGGACAGGGAACACTGAAGCTTTCTTT; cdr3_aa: CASSVRTGNTEAFF
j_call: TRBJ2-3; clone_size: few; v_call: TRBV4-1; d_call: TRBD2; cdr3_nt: TGCGCCAGCAGCACCCGGAGTCGGGAGGTTACAGATACGCAGTATTTT; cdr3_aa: CASSTRSREVTDTQYF
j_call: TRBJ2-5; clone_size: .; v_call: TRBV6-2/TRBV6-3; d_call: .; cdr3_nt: TGTGCCAGCAGTTACAAAGGGGAAGTGGAGACCCAGTACTTC; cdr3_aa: CASSYKGEVETQYF
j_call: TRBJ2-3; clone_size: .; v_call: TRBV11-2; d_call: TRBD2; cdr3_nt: TGTGCCAGCAGCCTTCGAGGGAGCGGGGGGGATACCACAGATACGCAGTATTTT; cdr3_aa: CASSLRGSGGDTTDTQYF
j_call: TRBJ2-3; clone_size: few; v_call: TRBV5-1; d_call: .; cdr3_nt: TGCGCCAGCAGCTTAGCCCAGGCCACAGATACGCAGTATTTT; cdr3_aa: CASSLAQATDTQYF
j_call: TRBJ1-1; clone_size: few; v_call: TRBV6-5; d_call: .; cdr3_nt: TGTGCCAGCAGTTACGGACGGGCGAACACTGAAGCTTTCTTT; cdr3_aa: CASSYGRANTEAFF
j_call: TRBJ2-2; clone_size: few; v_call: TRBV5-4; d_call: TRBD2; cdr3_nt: TGTGCCAGCAGCTTGATGCAACTTGGTAGCGGGAGGACTAACACCGGGGAGCTGTTTTTT; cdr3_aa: CASSLMQLGSGRTNTGELFF
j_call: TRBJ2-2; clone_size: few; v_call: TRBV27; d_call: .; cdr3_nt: TGTGCCAGCAGTTCAACGTCGAACACCGGGGAGCTGTTTTTT; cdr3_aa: CASSSTSNTGELFF
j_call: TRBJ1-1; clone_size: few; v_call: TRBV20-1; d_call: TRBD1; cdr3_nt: TGCAGTGCTCACCGGGACAGGAGTCCCCGTGGTGAAGCTTTCTTT; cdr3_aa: CSAHRDRSPRGEAFF
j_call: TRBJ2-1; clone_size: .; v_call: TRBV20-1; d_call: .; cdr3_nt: TGCAGTGCAATAGCGTGGGGACCCTACAATGAGCAGTTCTTC; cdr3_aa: CSAIAWGPYNEQFF
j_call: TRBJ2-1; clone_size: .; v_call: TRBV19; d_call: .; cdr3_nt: TGTGCCAGTACCAGAACGTGGGGGTTGAATGAGCAGTTCTTC; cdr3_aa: CASTRTWGLNEQFF
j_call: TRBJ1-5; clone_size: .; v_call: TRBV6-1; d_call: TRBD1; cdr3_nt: TGTGCCAGCAGCCGCGGGACAGTACCTGATAGCAATCAGCCCCAGCATTTT; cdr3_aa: CASSRGTVPDSNQPQHF
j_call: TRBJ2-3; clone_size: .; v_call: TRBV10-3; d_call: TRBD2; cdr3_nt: TGTGCCATCAGTGGAGGATGGAGCGGGGTAGGGGATACGCAGTATTTT; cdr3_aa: CAISGGWSGVGDTQYF
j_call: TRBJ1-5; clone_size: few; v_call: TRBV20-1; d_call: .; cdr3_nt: TGCAGTGCTAGAGGGGGCGGAGGCAATCAGCCCCAGCATTTT; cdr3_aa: CSARGGGGNQPQHF
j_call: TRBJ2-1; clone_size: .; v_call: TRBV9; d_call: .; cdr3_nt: TGTGCCAGCAGCCTTAACCCGGGTTGGGGGGAGCAGTTCTTC; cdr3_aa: CASSLNPGWGEQFF
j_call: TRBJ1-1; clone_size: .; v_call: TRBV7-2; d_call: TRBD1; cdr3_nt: TGTGCCAGCAGCTTAGGGGGACAGCCCACTGAAGCTTTCTTT; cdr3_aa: CASSLGGQPTEAFF
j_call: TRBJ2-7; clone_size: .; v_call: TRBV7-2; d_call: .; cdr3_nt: TGTGCCAGCAGCCCCGGATCGGATCGGGAGCAGTACTTC; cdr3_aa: CASSPGSDREQYF
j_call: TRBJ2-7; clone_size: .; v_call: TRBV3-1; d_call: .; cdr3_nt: TGTGCCAGCAGCCGGACACGGGCAAACGAGCAGTACTTC; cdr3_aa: CASSRTRANEQYF
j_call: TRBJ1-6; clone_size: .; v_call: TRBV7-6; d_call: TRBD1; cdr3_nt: TGTGCCAGCAGCGGAGCGACAGGGGGGGGTTCACCCCTCCACTTT; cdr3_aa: CASSGATGGGSPLHF
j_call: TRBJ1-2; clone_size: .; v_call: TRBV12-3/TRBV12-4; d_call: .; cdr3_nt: TGTGCCAGCAGTTTGAGACTTAATGGCTACACCTTC; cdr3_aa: CASSLRLNGYTF
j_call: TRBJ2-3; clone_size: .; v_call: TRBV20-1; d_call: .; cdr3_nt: TGCAGTCTCACTGCAACAGATACGCAGTATTTT; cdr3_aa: CSLTATDTQYF
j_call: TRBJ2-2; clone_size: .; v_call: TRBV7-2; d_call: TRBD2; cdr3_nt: TGTGCCAGCAGCCCAGAACGACTAGCGGGAGGGGTCGGGGAGCTGTTTTTT; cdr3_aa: CASSPERLAGGVGELFF
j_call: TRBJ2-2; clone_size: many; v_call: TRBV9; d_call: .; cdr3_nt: TGTGCCAGCAGCGCACCCACTCCGATCGGGGAGCTGTTTTTT; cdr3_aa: CASSAPTPIGELFF
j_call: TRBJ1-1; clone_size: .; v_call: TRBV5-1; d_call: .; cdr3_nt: TGCGCCAGCAGTAGAGGCCGTGATACTGAAGCTTTCTTT; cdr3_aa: CASSRGRDTEAFF
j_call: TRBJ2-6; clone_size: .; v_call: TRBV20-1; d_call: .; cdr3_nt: TGCAGTGCTGCACAGGCGACATCTGGGGCCAACGTCCTGACTTTC; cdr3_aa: CSAAQATSGANVLTF
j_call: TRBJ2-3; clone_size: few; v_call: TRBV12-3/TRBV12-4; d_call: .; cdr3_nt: TGTGCCAGCAGTCCGAGATCTATGGGGGTCCGTACGCAGTATTTT; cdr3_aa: CASSPRSMGVRTQYF
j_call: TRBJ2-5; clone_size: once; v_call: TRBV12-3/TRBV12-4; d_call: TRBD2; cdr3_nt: TGTGCCAGCAGTAAGGGACTAGCGGGGGCGGAGACCCAGTACTTC; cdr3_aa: CASSKGLAGAETQYF
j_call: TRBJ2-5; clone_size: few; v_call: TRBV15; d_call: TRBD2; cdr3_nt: TGTGCCACCTCAATGGGGACGGGAGGGCCCTCAGAGACCCAGTACTTC; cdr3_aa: CATSMGTGGPSETQYF
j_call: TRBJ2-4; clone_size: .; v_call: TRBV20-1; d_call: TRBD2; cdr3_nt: TGCAGTGCTAGCCGAGCGGGACTGATTATAGCCAAAAACATTCAGTACTTC; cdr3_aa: CSASRAGLIIAKNIQYF
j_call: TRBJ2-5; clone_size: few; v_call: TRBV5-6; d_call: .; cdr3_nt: TGTGCCAGCAGCGCTATTTCATTCAGGGTGGTTCAAGAGACCCAGTACTTC; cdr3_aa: CASSAISFRVVQETQYF
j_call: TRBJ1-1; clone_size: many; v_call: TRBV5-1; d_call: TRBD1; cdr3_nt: TGCGCCAGCAGCTTGGACAGGGGAAACACTGAAGCTTTCTTT; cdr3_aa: CASSLDRGNTEAFF
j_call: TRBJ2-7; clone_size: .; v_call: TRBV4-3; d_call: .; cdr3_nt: TGCGCCAGCAGCCAAGAGTGGACCCGGGGGTTTAGCTCCTACGAGCAGTACTTC; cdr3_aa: CASSQEWTRGFSSYEQYF
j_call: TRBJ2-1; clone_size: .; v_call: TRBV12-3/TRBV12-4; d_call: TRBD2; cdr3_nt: TGTGCCAGCAAACGCGCGGGGGGCCGGTGGGGCTCCTACAATGAGCAGTTCTTC; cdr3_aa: CASKRAGGRWGSYNEQFF
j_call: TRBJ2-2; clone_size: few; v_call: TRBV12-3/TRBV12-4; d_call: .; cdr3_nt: TGTGCCAGCGACTTGGGGCCCTTCACCGGGGAGCTGTTTTTT; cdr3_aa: CASDLGPFTGELFF
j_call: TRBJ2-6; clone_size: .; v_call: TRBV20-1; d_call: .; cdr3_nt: TGCAGTGCTAGAGTGCCAAGCTCTGGGGCCAACGTCCTGACTTTC; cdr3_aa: CSARVPSSGANVLTF
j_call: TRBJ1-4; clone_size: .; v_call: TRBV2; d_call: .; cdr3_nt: TGTGCCAGCAGTCGGGACGGCGGTGAAAAACTGTTTTTT; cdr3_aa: CASSRDGGEKLFF
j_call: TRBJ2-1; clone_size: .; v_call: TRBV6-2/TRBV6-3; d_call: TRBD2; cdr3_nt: TGTGCCAGCAGTTACAGGCCTTGGGCTAGCGGGGGGGCGAGTTCCCCTAACAATGAGCAGTTCTTC; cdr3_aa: CASSYRPWASGGASSPNNEQFF
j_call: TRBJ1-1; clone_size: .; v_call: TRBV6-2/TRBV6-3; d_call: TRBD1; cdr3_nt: TGTGCCAGCAGATACGACTCTCGGAGACAGGGCCGAAGCTCTGAAGCTTTCTTT; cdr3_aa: CASRYDSRRQGRSSEAFF
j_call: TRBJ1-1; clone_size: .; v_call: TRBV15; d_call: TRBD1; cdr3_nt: TGTGCCACCAGCAGGGGAGGACAGGGCGGCGAAGCTTTCTTT; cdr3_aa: CATSRGGQGGEAFF
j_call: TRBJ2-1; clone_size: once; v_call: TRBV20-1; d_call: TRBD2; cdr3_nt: TGCAGTGCTAGAGCACTAGCGGGGAGGCCCCCCTACAATGAGCAGTTCTTC; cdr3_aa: CSARALAGRPPYNEQFF
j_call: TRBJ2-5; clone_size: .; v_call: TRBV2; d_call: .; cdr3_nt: TGTGCCAGCAGCCAGGACAGAAGGGTTGGAGAGACCCAGTACTTC; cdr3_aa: CASSQDRRVGETQYF
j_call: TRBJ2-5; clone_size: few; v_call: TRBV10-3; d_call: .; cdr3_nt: TGTGCCATCAGTGTCCCGTGGCAGGGAAGAGAGACCCAGTACTTC; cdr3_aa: CAISVPWQGRETQYF
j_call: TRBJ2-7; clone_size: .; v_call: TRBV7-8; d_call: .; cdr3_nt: TGTGCCAGCAGCCAAACAGTCATCTCCTACGAGCAGTACTTC; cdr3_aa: CASSQTVISYEQYF
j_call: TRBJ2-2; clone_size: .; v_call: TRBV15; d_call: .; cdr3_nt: TGTGCCATGAGGGCAACGAACACCGGGGAGCTGTTTTTT; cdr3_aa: CAMRATNTGELFF
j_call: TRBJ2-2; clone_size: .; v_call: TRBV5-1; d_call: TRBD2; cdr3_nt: TGCGCCAGCAGCAACCGTACGGGGGGACCCGGGGAGCTGTTTTTT; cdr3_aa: CASSNRTGGPGELFF
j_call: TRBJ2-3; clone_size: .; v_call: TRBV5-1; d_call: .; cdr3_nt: TGCGCCAGCAGCTTGGGAGGGACTCCATCAGATACGCAGTATTTT; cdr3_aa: CASSLGGTPSDTQYF
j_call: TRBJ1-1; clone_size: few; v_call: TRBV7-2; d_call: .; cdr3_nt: TGTGCCAGCAGCTTGCTAACCTGGAACACTGAAGCTTTCTTT; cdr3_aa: CASSLLTWNTEAFF
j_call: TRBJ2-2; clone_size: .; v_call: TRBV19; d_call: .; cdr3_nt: TGTGCCAGTAGTATAACTCCCGGAGCGGACACCGGGGAGCTGTTTTTT; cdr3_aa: CASSITPGADTGELFF
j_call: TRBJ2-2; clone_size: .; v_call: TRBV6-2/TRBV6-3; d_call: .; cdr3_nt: TGTGCCAGCAGTTCAACGACGACTCGGGCCGGGGAGCTGTTTTTT; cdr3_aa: CASSSTTTRAGELFF
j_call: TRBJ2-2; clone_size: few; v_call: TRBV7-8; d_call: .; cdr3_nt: TGTGCCAGCAGCTTAGTTCTGCTTTGGGACACCAAAACCGGGGAGCTGTTTTTT; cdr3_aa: CASSLVLLWDTKTGELFF
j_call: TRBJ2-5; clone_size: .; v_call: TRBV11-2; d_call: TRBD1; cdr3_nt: TGTGCCAGCAGCCTTCTCCCCGGGACAGGGCGAGGGGGCCAAGAGACCCAGTACTTC; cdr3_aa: CASSLLPGTGRGGQETQYF
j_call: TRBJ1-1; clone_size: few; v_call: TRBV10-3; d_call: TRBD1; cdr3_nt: TGTGCCATCGGGACACGTACAGGGGGAGCCCCTGAAGCTTTCTTT; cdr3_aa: CAIGTRTGGAPEAFF